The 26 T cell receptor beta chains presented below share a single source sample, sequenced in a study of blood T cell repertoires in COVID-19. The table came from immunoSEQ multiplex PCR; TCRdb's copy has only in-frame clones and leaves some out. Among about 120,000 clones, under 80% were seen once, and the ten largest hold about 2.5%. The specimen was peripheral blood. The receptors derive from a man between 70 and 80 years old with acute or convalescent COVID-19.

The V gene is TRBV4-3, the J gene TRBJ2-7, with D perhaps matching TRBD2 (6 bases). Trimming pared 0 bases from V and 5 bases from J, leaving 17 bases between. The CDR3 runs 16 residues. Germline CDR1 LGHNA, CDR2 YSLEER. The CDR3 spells CASSQENVGTLDEQYF. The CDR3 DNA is TGCGCCAGCAGCCAAGAGAACGTCGGGACTCTAGACGAGCAGTACTTC.

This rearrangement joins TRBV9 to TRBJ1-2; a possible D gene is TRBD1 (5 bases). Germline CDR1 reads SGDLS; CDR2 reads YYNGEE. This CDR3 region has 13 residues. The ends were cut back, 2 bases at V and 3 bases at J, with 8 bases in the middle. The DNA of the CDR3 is TGTGCCAGCAGCGTTACAGGATACTATGGCTACACCTTC. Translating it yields CASSVTGYYGYTF.

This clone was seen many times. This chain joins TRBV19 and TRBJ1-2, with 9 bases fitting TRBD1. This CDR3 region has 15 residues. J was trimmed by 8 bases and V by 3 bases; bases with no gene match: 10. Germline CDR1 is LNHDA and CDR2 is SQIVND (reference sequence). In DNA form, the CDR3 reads TGTGCCAGTAGTATCCTCACCGACAGGGGGAAAGGCTACACCTTC. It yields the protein CASSILTDRGKGYTF.

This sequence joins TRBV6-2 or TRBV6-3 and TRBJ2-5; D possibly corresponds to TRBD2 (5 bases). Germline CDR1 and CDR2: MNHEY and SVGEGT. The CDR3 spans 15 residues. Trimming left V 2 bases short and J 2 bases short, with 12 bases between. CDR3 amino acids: CASSYPGIGQETQYF. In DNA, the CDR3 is TGTGCCAGCAGTTACCCCGGGATTGGTCAAGAGACCCAGTACTTC.

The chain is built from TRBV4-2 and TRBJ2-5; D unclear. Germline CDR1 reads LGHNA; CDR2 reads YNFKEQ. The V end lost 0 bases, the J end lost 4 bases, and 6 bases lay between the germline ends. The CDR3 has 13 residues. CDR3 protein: CASSQDPRETQYF. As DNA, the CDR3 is TGTGCCAGCAGCCAAGATCCGAGAGAGACCCAGTACTTC.

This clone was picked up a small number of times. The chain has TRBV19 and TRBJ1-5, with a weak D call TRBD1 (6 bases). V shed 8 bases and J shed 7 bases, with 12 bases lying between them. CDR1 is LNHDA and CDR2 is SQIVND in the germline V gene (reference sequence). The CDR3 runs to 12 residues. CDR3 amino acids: CASGAGEQPQHF. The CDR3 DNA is TGTGCCAGTGGGGCAGGGGAGCAGCCCCAGCATTTT.

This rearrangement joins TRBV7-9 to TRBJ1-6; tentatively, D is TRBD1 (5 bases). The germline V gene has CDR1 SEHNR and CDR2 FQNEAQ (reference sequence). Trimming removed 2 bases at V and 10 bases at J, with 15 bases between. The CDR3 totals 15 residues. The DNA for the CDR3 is TGTGCCAGCAGCTTATGGGTAGGGGCGCAGTCACCCCTCCACTTT. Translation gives CASSLWVGAQSPLHF. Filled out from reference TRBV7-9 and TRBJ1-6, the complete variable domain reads DTGVSQNPRHKITKRGQNVTFRCDPISEHNRLYWYRQTLGQGPEFLTYFQNEAQLEKSRLLSDRFSAERPKGSFSTLEIQRTEQGDSAMYLCASSLWVGAQSPLHFGNGTRLTVT.

CDR3 DNA sequence: TGTGCCAGCAGCTCTCTAATACAGGGGAACACCATATATTTT. Encoded protein: CASSSLIQGNTIYF. The J gene is TRBJ1-3, the V gene TRBV5-5, with 7 bases matching TRBD1. V gave up 3 bases and J gave up 7 bases; unmatched junction bases: 7. CDR1 is SGHKS and CDR2 is YYEKEE in the germline V gene (reference sequence). There are 14 residues in the CDR3.

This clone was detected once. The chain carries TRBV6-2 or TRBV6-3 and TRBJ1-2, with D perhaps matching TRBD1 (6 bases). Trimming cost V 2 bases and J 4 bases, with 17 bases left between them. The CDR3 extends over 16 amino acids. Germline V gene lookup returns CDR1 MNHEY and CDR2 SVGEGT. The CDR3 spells CASSYGTPNRGYGYTF. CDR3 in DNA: TGTGCCAGCAGTTACGGGACACCCAACCGTGGCTATGGCTACACCTTC.

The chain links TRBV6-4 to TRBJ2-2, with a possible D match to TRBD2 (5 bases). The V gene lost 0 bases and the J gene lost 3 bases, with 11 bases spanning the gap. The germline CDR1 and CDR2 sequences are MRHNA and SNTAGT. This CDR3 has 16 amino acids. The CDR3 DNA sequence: TGTGCCAGCAGTGACTCTGGGGAGATGGACACCGGGGAGCTGTTTTTT. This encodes CASSDSGEMDTGELFF.

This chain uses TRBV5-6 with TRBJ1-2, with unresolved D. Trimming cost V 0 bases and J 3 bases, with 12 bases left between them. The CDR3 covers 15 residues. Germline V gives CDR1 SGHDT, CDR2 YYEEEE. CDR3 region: CASSLVFSSYYGYTF. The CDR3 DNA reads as TGTGCCAGCAGCTTGGTTTTTTCGTCGTACTATGGCTACACCTTC.

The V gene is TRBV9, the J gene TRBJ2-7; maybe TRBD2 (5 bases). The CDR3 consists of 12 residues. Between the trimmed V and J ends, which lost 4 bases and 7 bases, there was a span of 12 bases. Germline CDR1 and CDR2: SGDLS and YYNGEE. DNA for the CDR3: TGTGCCAGCAGCCAGAATGGGAGAGAGCAGTACTTC. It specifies CASSQNGREQYF.

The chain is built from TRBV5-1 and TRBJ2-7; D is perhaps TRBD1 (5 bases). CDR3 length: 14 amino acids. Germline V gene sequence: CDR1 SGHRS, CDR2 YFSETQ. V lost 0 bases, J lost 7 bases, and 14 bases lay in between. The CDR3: CASSLGPGPYEQYF. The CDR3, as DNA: TGCGCCAGCAGCTTGGGCCCAGGGCCGTATGAGCAGTACTTC.

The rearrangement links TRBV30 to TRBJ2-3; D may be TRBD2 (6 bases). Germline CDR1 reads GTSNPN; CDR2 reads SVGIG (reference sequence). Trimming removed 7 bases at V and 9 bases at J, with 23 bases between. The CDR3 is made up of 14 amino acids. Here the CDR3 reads CAFLVGAGSNTQYF. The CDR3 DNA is TGTGCCTTCCTAGTTGGGGCGGGGTCAAACACGCAGTATTTT.

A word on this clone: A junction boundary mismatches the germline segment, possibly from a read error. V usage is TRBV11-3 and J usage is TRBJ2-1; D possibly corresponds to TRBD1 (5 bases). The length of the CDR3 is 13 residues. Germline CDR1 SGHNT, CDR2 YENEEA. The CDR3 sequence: CASSLDSYNEQFF. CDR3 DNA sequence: TGTGCCAGCAGCCTAGACAGTTACAATGAGCAGTTCTTC.

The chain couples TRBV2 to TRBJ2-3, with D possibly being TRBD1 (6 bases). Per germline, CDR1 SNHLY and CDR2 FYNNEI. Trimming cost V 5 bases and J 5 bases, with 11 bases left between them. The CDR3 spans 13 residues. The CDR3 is CASSYQGIDTQYF. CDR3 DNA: TGTGCCAGCAGTTATCAGGGGATAGATACGCAGTATTTT. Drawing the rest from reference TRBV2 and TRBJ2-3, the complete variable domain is EPEVTQTPSHQVTQMGQEVILRCVPISNHLYFYWYRQILGQKVEFLVSFYNNEISEKSEIFDDQFSVERPDGSNFTLKIRSTKLEDSAMYFCASSYQGIDTQYFGPGTRLTVL.

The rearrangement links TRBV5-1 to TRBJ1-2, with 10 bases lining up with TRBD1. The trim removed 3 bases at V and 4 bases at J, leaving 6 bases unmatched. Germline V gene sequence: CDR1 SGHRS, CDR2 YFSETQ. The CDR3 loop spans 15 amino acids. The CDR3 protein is CASSSTDRGTYGYTF. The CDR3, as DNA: TGCGCCAGCAGCTCAACGGACAGGGGGACCTATGGCTACACCTTC.

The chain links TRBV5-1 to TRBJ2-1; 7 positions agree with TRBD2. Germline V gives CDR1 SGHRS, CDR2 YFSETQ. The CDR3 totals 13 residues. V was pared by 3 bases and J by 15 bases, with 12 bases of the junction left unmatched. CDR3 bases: TGCGCCAGCAGCTCCGAAGCGGGGCGTTTGTGGTTCTTC. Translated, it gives CASSSEAGRLWFF.

CDR3 nucleotide sequence: TGTGCCAGCAGAGGGACAGGGAATCAGCCCCAGCATTTT. Translated: CASRGTGNQPQHF. The V and J genes are TRBV27 and TRBJ1-5; 9 bases line up with TRBD1. This CDR3 comprises 13 residues. V gave up 6 bases and J gave up 4 bases; unmatched junction bases: 1. Germline values: CDR1 MNHEY, CDR2 SMNVEV (reference sequence).

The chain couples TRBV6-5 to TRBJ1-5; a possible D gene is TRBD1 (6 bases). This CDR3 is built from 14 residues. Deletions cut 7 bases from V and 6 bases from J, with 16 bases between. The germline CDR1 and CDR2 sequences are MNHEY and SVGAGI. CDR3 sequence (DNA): TGTGCCAGCAAAACAGGGTGGGAAGGTCAGCCCCAGCATTTT. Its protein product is CASKTGWEGQPQHF.

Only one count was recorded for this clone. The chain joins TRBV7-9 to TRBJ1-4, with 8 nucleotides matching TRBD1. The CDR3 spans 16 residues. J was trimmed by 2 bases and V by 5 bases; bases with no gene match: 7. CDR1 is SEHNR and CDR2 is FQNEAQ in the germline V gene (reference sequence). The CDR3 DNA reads TGTGCCAGCAGCCCCGGGACAGGCCCGACTAATGAAAAACTGTTTTTT. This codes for CASSPGTGPTNEKLFF. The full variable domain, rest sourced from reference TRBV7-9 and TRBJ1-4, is DTGVSQNPRHKITKRGQNVTFRCDPISEHNRLYWYRQTLGQGPEFLTYFQNEAQLEKSRLLSDRFSAERPKGSFSTLEIQRTEQGDSAMYLCASSPGTGPTNEKLFFGSGTQLSVL.

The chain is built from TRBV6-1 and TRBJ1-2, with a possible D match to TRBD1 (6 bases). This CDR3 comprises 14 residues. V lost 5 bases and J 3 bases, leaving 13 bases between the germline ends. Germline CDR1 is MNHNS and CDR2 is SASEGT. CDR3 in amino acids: CASSFSQGDYGYTF. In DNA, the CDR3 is TGTGCCAGCAGTTTCTCACAGGGAGACTATGGCTACACCTTC.

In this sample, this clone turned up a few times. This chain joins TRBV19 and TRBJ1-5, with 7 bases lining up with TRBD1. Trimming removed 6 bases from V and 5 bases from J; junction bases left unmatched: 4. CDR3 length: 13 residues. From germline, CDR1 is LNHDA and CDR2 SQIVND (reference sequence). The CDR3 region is CASRWDRDQPQHF. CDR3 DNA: TGTGCCAGTAGATGGGACAGAGATCAGCCCCAGCATTTT.

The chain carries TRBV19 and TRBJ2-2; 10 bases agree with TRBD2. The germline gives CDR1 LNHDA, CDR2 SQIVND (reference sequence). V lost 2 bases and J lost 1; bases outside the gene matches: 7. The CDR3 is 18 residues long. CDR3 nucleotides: TGTGCCAGTAGTATAACCCCACTAGCGGGGCGGAACACCGGGGAGCTGTTTTTT. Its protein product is CASSITPLAGRNTGELFF.

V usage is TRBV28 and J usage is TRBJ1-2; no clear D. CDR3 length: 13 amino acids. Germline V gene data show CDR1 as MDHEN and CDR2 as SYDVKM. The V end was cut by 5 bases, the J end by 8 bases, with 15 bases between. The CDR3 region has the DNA TGTGCCAGCAGTCCTATGAGTTCGTGGGGCTACACCTTC. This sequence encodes CASSPMSSWGYTF.

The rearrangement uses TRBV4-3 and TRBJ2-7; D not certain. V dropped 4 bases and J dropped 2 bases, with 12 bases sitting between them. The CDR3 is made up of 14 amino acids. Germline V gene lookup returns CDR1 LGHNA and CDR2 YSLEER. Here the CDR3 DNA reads TGCGCCAGCAGCCCTTCCTTAGTTACCTACGAGCAGTACTTC. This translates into CASSPSLVTYEQYF.